These T cell receptor beta chains were read from a single sample in a study of response to subunit inactivated influenza vaccine. A single record per CDR3 protein comes from TCRdb applying MiXCR to the RT-PCR reads. The data show hundreds of thousands of distinct CDR3 sequences, about 7.6% seen once. Sequenced material: PBMCs from blood, taken less than 30 months after vaccination. Source of these receptors: a man between 50 and 70 years old who received an inactivated influenza vaccine. Both conserved end residues are part of each CDR3. D genes are given only for firm matches. Rows may omit the clone size; those that give it use once, few, many or a size class.

clone_size cdr3_length j_call d_call v_call cdr3_aa cdr3_nt
many 16 TRBJ1-6 TRBD1 TRBV7-9 CASSLALGDSGSPLHF TGTGCCAGCAGCTTAGCGCTGGGGGACAGCGGTTCACCCCTCCACTTT
many 16 TRBJ2-7 - TRBV11-2 CASHSLRSRVHGEQYF TGTGCCAGCCACAGCTTGCGGAGCAGGGTTCATGGAGAGCAGTACTTC
many 14 TRBJ2-3 - TRBV12-3/TRBV12-4 CASSFGDSTDTQYF TGTGCCAGCAGCTTCGGGGACTCAACAGATACGCAGTATTTT
- 15 TRBJ2-7 - TRBV5-8 CASSLDGTQTYEQYF TGTGCCAGCAGCTTGGACGGGACTCAGACCTACGAGCAGTACTTC
- 14 TRBJ1-1 - TRBV27 CASSLRGAQTEAFF TGTGCCAGCAGTTTGCGGGGGGCTCAAACTGAAGCTTTCTTT
few 17 TRBJ2-1 TRBD2 TRBV7-9 CASSYGRGGGRRGEQFF TGTGCCAGCAGCTACGGGAGGGGAGGTGGGAGAAGAGGTGAGCAGTTCTTC
- 15 TRBJ1-4 - TRBV9 CASSPNSATNEKLFF TGTGCCAGCAGCCCCAACAGCGCAACTAATGAAAAACTGTTTTTT
few 13 TRBJ2-7 - TRBV28 CASGEAGSYEQYF TGTGCCAGCGGGGAGGCAGGCTCCTACGAGCAGTACTTC
- 13 TRBJ2-2 - TRBV27 CASSLQISGELFF TGTGCCAGCAGTTTACAGATATCCGGGGAGCTGTTTTTT
many 14 TRBJ1-5 - TRBV3-1 CASSQGGGPMPQHF TGTGCCAGCAGCCAGGGGGGGGGGCCCATGCCCCAGCATTTT
- 13 TRBJ2-7 TRBD1 TRBV20-1 CSAKFGDRGEQYF TGCAGTGCTAAATTCGGGGACAGGGGCGAGCAGTACTTC
- 15 TRBJ2-3 TRBD2 TRBV10-3 CAISENGLAENTQYF TGTGCCATCAGTGAGAATGGACTAGCGGAGAATACGCAGTATTTT
few 18 TRBJ2-1 - TRBV24-1 CATSDLHPKDRSYNEQFF TGTGCCACCAGTGATTTGCATCCGAAGGATCGGTCATACAATGAGCAGTTCTTC
few 15 TRBJ1-4 - TRBV5-1 CASSTTWGGDEKLFF TGCGCCAGCAGCACCACCTGGGGCGGAGATGAAAAACTGTTTTTT
many 16 TRBJ1-2 - TRBV4-1 CASSQGVRDRAYGYTF TGCGCCAGCAGCCAAGGGGTAAGAGACAGAGCTTATGGCTACACCTTC
few 15 TRBJ2-5 - TRBV18 CASSPAGARGETQYF TGTGCCAGCTCACCAGCAGGAGCAAGGGGAGAGACCCAGTACTTC
- 16 TRBJ1-1 TRBD1 TRBV4-1 CASSQPIDREGTEAFF TGCGCCAGCAGCCAACCCATAGACAGGGAAGGGACTGAAGCTTTCTTT
- 15 TRBJ1-2 TRBD1 TRBV28 CASNELRTGTGGYTF TGTGCCAGCAATGAATTGCGGACAGGGACGGGTGGCTACACCTTC
- 15 TRBJ2-7 - TRBV6-2/TRBV6-3 CASSSLGTRHYEQYF TGTGCCAGCAGCTCCCTAGGAACTAGACATTACGAGCAGTACTTC
few 14 TRBJ2-6 - TRBV5-5 CASSQDLGANVLTF TGTGCCAGCAGCCAGGACCTGGGGGCCAACGTCCTGACTTTC
- 16 TRBJ2-2 - TRBV4-3 CASSQDGQGGTGELFF TGCGCCAGCAGCCAAGACGGCCAGGGGGGCACCGGGGAGCTGTTTTTT
- 14 TRBJ2-7 - TRBV4-1 CASSQLSGPYEQYF TGCGCCAGCAGCCAACTCTCTGGCCCCTACGAGCAGTACTTC
- 14 TRBJ2-1 - TRBV7-2 CASSPFLGVDEQFF TGTGCCAGCAGCCCATTCCTTGGAGTGGATGAGCAGTTCTTC
- 13 TRBJ2-7 - TRBV19 CASSSQGGNEQYF TGTGCCAGTAGTTCCCAGGGGGGGAACGAGCAGTACTTC
few 9 TRBJ1-1 - TRBV2 CASRAEAFF TGTGCCAGCAGGGCTGAAGCTTTCTTT
many 14 TRBJ2-3 - TRBV5-1 CASSPAAYTDTQYF TGCGCCAGCAGCCCGGCCGCTTACACAGATACGCAGTATTTT
few 12 TRBJ2-5 - TRBV2 CASSTEGVAQYF TGTGCCAGCAGTACTGAGGGGGTTGCCCAGTACTTC
- 18 TRBJ2-1 - TRBV15 CATSRDGGPTTESNEQFF TGTGCCACCAGCAGAGATGGAGGGCCGACTACGGAGTCCAATGAGCAGTTCTTC
- 13 TRBJ2-1 TRBD2 TRBV7-2 CASRGGEVYEQFF TGTGCCAGCAGGGGGGGGGAGGTCTATGAGCAGTTCTTC
many 15 TRBJ1-2 - TRBV27 CASSPADKVGYGYTF TGTGCCAGCAGTCCCGCGGACAAGGTTGGCTATGGCTACACCTTC
- 15 TRBJ2-6 TRBD1 TRBV7-9 CASSSGTGGNNVLTF TGTGCCAGCAGCTCTGGGACAGGGGGAAACAACGTCCTGACTTTC
- 14 TRBJ1-1 - TRBV4-1 CASSQVGGRLEAFF TGCGCCAGCAGCCAAGTGGGGGGCCGCCTTGAAGCTTTCTTT
- 15 TRBJ1-2 - TRBV11-1 CASSSTSGTTYGYTF TGTGCCAGCAGCTCGACTTCCGGGACAACCTATGGCTACACCTTC
few 12 TRBJ2-1 - TRBV6-2/TRBV6-3 CASSYKGSGQFF TGTGCCAGCAGTTATAAGGGGTCTGGGCAGTTCTTC
few 17 TRBJ2-1 TRBD2 TRBV3-1 CASSPTTSGTDSNEQFF TGTGCCAGCAGCCCGACGACTAGCGGGACAGACTCCAATGAGCAGTTCTTC
- 17 TRBJ2-1 - TRBV20-1 CSARKGFSGSSYNEQFF TGCAGTGCTAGAAAGGGGTTTAGCGGTAGCTCCTACAATGAGCAGTTCTTC
few 12 TRBJ2-7 - TRBV29-1 CSVVVTSYEQYF TGCAGCGTTGTGGTTACCTCCTACGAGCAGTACTTC
- 12 TRBJ2-1 - TRBV3-1 CASSVGTREQFF TGTGCCAGCAGCGTAGGGACACGGGAGCAGTTCTTC
many 14 TRBJ2-1 TRBD1 TRBV20-1 CSARSDRGYNEQFF TGCAGTGCTAGATCGGACAGGGGCTACAATGAGCAGTTCTTC
many 15 TRBJ2-2 - TRBV4-3 CASSQDVRRTGELFF TGCGCCAGCAGCCAAGATGTTAGGCGCACCGGGGAGCTGTTTTTT
- 13 TRBJ2-1 - TRBV3-1 CASSRGQRFEQFF TGTGCCAGCAGCCGAGGACAACGGTTTGAGCAGTTCTTC
many 15 TRBJ2-1 - TRBV15 CATSERVAVGNEQFF TGTGCCACCAGCGAACGGGTAGCGGTAGGGAATGAGCAGTTCTTC
many 14 TRBJ2-1 - TRBV29-1 CSVLQGSSYNEQFF TGCAGCGTTCTGCAGGGAAGCTCCTACAATGAGCAGTTCTTC
- 13 TRBJ2-2 - TRBV29-1 CSVEEIGAGELFF TGCAGCGTTGAGGAGATAGGGGCCGGGGAGCTGTTTTTT
few 15 TRBJ1-5 - TRBV7-2 CASSLGSRANQPQHF TGTGCCAGCAGCTTAGGGTCCAGGGCTAATCAGCCCCAGCATTTT
few 16 TRBJ1-3 TRBD1 TRBV6-2/TRBV6-3 CASSYRGRGSGNTIYF TGTGCCAGCAGCTACAGGGGACGCGGCTCTGGAAACACCATATATTTT
few 17 TRBJ2-1 TRBD2 TRBV4-3 CASSPGVLAARGNEQFF TGCGCCAGCAGCCCAGGTGTACTAGCGGCCCGGGGGAATGAGCAGTTCTTC
few 17 TRBJ2-2 TRBD2 TRBV6-2/TRBV6-3 CASSYLSGRTNTGELFF TGTGCCAGCAGTTATCTTAGCGGGAGGACGAACACCGGGGAGCTGTTTTTT
- 13 TRBJ1-1 - TRBV7-9 CASSQRTATEAFF TGTGCCAGCAGCCAGCGCACGGCCACTGAAGCTTTCTTT
- 13 TRBJ1-2 - TRBV5-1 CASSSDGVYGYTF TGCGCCAGCAGCTCGGACGGAGTATATGGCTACACCTTC
many 14 TRBJ2-1 TRBD2 TRBV12-3/TRBV12-4 CASRGTSDNNEQFF TGTGCCAGCAGGGGGACTAGCGACAACAATGAGCAGTTCTTC
- 14 TRBJ1-5 - TRBV29-1 CSVEPGLSNQPQHF TGCAGCGTAGAACCAGGGCTAAGCAATCAGCCCCAGCATTTT
many 14 TRBJ2-1 TRBD2 TRBV19 CASMVAGGYNEQFF TGTGCCAGTATGGTAGCGGGAGGGTACAATGAGCAGTTCTTC
few 17 TRBJ1-3 - TRBV12-3/TRBV12-4 CASSLDTSFLSGNTIYF TGTGCCAGCAGTCTCGATACAAGTTTCCTCTCTGGAAACACCATATATTTT
many 14 TRBJ2-1 - TRBV27 CASSLWQGRNEQFF TGTGCCAGCAGTTTGTGGCAGGGTCGTAATGAGCAGTTCTTC
few 15 TRBJ2-1 TRBD2 TRBV11-2 CASSLRLGLAYEQFF TGTGCCAGCAGCTTAAGGCTGGGACTAGCTTACGAGCAGTTCTTC
- 16 TRBJ1-1 TRBD1 TRBV6-2/TRBV6-3 CASSSGQGIGNTEAFF TGTGCCAGCAGTTCCGGACAGGGTATAGGGAACACTGAAGCTTTCTTT